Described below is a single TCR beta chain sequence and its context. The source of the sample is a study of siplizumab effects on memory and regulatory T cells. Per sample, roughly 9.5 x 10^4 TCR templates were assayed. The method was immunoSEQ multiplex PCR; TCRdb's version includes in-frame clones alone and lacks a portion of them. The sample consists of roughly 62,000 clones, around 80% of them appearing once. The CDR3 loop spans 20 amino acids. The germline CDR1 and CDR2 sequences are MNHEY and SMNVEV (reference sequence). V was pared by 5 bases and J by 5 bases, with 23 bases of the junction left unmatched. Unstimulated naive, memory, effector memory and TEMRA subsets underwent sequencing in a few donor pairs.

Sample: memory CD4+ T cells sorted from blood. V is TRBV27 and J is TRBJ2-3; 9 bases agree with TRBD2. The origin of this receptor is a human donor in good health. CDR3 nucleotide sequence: TGTGCCAGCAGTCGGGTGGTTAGCCTTGGTTTAGCGGGGGTGGAAGATACGCAGTATTTT. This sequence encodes CASSRVVSLGLAGVEDTQYF.